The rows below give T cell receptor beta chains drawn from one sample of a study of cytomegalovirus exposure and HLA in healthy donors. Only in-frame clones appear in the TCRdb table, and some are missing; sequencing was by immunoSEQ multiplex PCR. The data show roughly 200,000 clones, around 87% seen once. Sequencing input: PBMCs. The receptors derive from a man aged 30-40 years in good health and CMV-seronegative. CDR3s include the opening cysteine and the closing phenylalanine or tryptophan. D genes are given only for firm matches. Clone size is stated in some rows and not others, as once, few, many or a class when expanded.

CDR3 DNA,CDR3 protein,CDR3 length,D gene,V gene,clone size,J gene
TGTGCCAGCAGTTTAGGTAACAGGGAGGATACGCAGTATTTT,CASSLGNREDTQYF,14,NA,TRBV27,few,TRBJ2-3
TGTGCCAGCAGCTTGGCGGGGACAGGGGCCGTCGGGGAGCTGTTTTTT,CASSLAGTGAVGELFF,16,TRBD1,TRBV5-6,NA,TRBJ2-2
TGTGCCAGCATTGTAGGGGCTCCGAACACCGGGGAGCTGTTTTTT,CASIVGAPNTGELFF,15,NA,TRBV6-1,few,TRBJ2-2
TGTGCCAGCAGCACCGGGACAGAAGAGACCCAGTACTTC,CASSTGTEETQYF,13,TRBD1,TRBV11-1,NA,TRBJ2-5
TGTGCCATCCGCGACAGGACTCACAAACGTGGGTACACCGGGGAGCTGTTTTTT,CAIRDRTHKRGYTGELFF,18,NA,TRBV5-4,few,TRBJ2-2
TGTGCCAGCAGCATGACGGGCAGGGTGGCAGATACGCAGTATTTT,CASSMTGRVADTQYF,15,NA,TRBV6-5,once,TRBJ2-3
TGTGCCAGCAGTACTAGACGGGGCGGGGGTGGCACAGATACGCAGTATTTT,CASSTRRGGGGTDTQYF,17,TRBD2,TRBV7-8,NA,TRBJ2-3
TGTGCCAGCAGCTTAACGGCCCCGGGGGGCACTGAAGCTTTCTTT,CASSLTAPGGTEAFF,15,NA,TRBV11-2,once,TRBJ1-1
TGTGCCAGCGGGACATTCGGAAATGGCTACACCTTC,CASGTFGNGYTF,12,NA,TRBV27,NA,TRBJ1-2
TGTGCCAGCAGCGCGAGTACAGGGGGCGCGTATGAAAAACTGTTTTTT,CASSASTGGAYEKLFF,16,TRBD1,TRBV9,NA,TRBJ1-4
TGTGCCAGCAGCCCCCACTCCTTGCGGGGGGGCCCTGACATTCAGTACTTC,CASSPHSLRGGPDIQYF,17,TRBD2,TRBV11-2,once,TRBJ2-4
TGTGCCAGCGCCGGGGCGTGGGAGGGCAATGAGCAGTTCTTC,CASAGAWEGNEQFF,14,TRBD2,TRBV2,NA,TRBJ2-1